A selection of T cell receptor beta chains follows, all from one sample in a study of CD8 T cells in ankylosing spondylitis. TCRdb re-analysed the 5' RACE reads in MiXCR, keeping a single row per CDR3 protein. The sample has some 140,000 distinct CDR3 sequences; roughly 18% are singletons. Sequenced: blood, either unsorted or a sorted T cell fraction (not recorded which). The receptors were sampled from a male donor with ankylosing spondylitis. CDR3s include the opening cysteine and the closing phenylalanine or tryptophan. The order of the fields is D gene, J gene, V gene, clone size, CDR3 protein, CDR3 DNA. The D gene is left open where the match is weak. Part of the rows lack a size; the others show once, few, many or a class for expanded clones.

>NA|TRBJ1-1|TRBV19|NA
CASSKAKVAATEAFF
TGTGCCAGTAGTAAGGCCAAGGTTGCTGCCACTGAAGCTTTCTTT
>NA|TRBJ2-2|TRBV27|few
CASSLSRLEGLMSGELFF
TGTGCCAGCAGTTTATCGAGGCTAGAAGGGTTGATGAGCGGGGAGCTGTTTTTT
>TRBD2|TRBJ2-3|TRBV12-3/TRBV12-4|NA
CASSRPWVAGDTDTQYF
TGTGCCAGCAGCCGACCCTGGGTAGCGGGAGATACAGATACGCAGTATTTT
>TRBD2|TRBJ2-1|TRBV19|NA
CASSATSGRVAEQFF
TGTGCCAGTAGTGCGACTAGCGGGAGGGTTGCTGAGCAGTTCTTC
>TRBD2|TRBJ2-2|TRBV27|NA
CASRLGTSGSTGELFF
TGTGCCAGCAGACTTGGGACTAGCGGTTCCACCGGGGAGCTGTTTTTT
>TRBD1|TRBJ2-6|TRBV10-3|few
CAISESTGAGANVLTF
TGTGCCATCAGTGAGTCGACAGGGGCTGGGGCCAACGTCCTGACTTTC
>TRBD2|TRBJ2-7|TRBV6-5|NA
CASSSPDGGWEQYF
TGTGCCAGCAGTTCCCCCGACGGGGGGTGGGAGCAGTACTTC
>TRBD1|TRBJ1-6|TRBV4-2|NA
CASSPGQGISPLHF
TGTGCCAGCAGCCCGGGACAGGGAATTTCACCCCTCCACTTT
>NA|TRBJ1-4|TRBV29-1|many
CSVDLGAGEKLFF
TGCAGCGTTGATCTGGGGGCGGGTGAAAAACTGTTTTTT
>NA|TRBJ2-2|TRBV3-1|few
CASSQLRETGELFF
TGTGCCAGCAGCCAGTTAAGGGAGACCGGGGAGCTGTTTTTT
>NA|TRBJ2-2|TRBV4-1|many
CASSQDLGELFF
TGCGCCAGCAGCCAAGATCTGGGGGAGCTGTTTTTT
>NA|TRBJ1-1|TRBV9|few
CASSVGDGPWNTEAFF
TGTGCCAGCAGCGTAGGGGACGGCCCCTGGAACACTGAAGCTTTCTTT
>NA|TRBJ2-1|TRBV4-3|NA
CASSQDRVGTSNEQFF
TGCGCCAGCAGCCAAGATCGGGTCGGGACCTCCAATGAGCAGTTCTTC
>NA|TRBJ1-1|TRBV7-9|few
CASNPVKHGGAFF
TGTGCCAGCAACCCAGTTAAGCACGGTGGGGCTTTCTTT
>NA|TRBJ1-5|TRBV12-3/TRBV12-4|few
CASREEGLNQPQHF
TGTGCCAGCAGAGAGGAGGGACTCAATCAGCCCCAGCATTTT
>NA|TRBJ2-7|TRBV11-2|few
CASSPAGTLEQYF
TGTGCCAGCAGCCCGGCAGGAACTCTCGAGCAGTACTTC
>NA|TRBJ1-1|TRBV3-1|NA
CASSQDLMGTEAFF
TGTGCCAGCAGCCAAGATCTAATGGGCACTGAAGCTTTCTTT
>NA|TRBJ2-3|TRBV15|NA
CATSRGETSTDTQYF
TGTGCCACCAGCAGAGGGGAGACTAGCACAGATACGCAGTATTTT
>NA|TRBJ1-4|TRBV6-8|few
CASSYPPPPGAVKLFF
TGTGCCAGCAGTTACCCACCCCCCCCAGGGGCGGTAAAACTGTTTTTT
>NA|TRBJ2-3|TRBV20-1|many
CSARGSSGRTDTQYF
TGCAGTGCTAGAGGCAGTAGCGGCCGCACAGATACGCAGTATTTT
>TRBD2|TRBJ2-2|TRBV11-2|NA
CASSPGRWWAGGTGELFF
TGTGCCAGCAGCCCAGGTCGCTGGTGGGCGGGAGGCACCGGGGAGCTGTTTTTT
>TRBD1|TRBJ1-1|TRBV4-2|few
CASSHVGTGENTEAFF
TGTGCCAGCAGCCACGTGGGGACAGGGGAGAACACTGAAGCTTTCTTT
>NA|TRBJ2-2|TRBV4-2|few
CASSQAAEYTGELFF
TGTGCCAGCAGCCAAGCGGCGGAGTACACCGGGGAGCTGTTTTTT
>TRBD1|TRBJ1-4|TRBV12-3/TRBV12-4|medium-sized
CASSLYRGEKLFF
TGTGCCAGCAGTTTATACAGGGGTGAAAAACTGTTTTTT
>NA|TRBJ2-7|TRBV3-1|few
CASSLTGEKEQYF
TGTGCCAGCAGCCTAACCGGGGAGAAAGAGCAGTACTTC
>NA|TRBJ1-1|TRBV20-1|NA
CSAPGPNTEAFF
TGCAGTGCCCCCGGACCGAACACTGAAGCTTTCTTT
>NA|TRBJ1-1|TRBV12-3/TRBV12-4|NA
CASSYRNTEAFF
TGTGCCAGCAGTTACCGGAACACTGAAGCTTTCTTT